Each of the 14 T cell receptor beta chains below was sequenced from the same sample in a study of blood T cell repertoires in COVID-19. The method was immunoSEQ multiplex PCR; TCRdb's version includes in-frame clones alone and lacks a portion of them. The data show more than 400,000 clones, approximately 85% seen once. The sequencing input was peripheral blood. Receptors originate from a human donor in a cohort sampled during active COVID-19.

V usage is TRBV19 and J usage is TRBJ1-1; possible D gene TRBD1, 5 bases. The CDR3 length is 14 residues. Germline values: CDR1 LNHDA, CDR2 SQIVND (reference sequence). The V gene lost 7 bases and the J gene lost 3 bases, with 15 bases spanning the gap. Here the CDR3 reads CASTQSGAYTEAFF. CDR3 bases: TGTGCCAGTACGCAGTCTGGGGCTTACACTGAAGCTTTCTTT.

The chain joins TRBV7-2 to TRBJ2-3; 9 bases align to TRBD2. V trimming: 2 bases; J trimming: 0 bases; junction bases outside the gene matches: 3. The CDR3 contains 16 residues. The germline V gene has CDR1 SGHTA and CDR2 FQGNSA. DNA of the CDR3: TGTGCCAGCAGCTTATTCGCGGGGGGGAGCACAGATACGCAGTATTTT. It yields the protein CASSLFAGGSTDTQYF.

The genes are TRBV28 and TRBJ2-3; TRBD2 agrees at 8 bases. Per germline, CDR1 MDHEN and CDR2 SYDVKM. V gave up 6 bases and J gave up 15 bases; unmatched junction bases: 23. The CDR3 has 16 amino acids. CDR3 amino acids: CASRQREYLGGTRSYF. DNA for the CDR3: TGTGCCAGCAGGCAAAGGGAGTATTTAGGGGGGACTAGATCTTATTTT.

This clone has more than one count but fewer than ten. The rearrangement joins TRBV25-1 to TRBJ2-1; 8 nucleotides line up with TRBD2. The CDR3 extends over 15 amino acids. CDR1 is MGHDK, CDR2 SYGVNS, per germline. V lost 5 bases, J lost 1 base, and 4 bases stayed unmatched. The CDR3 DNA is TGTGCCAGCAGTCCCAGCGGGAGATCCTACAATGAGCAGTTCTTC. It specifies CASSPSGRSYNEQFF.

In nucleotides, the CDR3 is TGCGCCAGCAGCCATGTACGACGGAGCTACGAGCAGTACTTC. Protein: CASSHVRRSYEQYF. The V gene is TRBV4-3, the J gene TRBJ2-7, with D hard to call. The germline V gene encodes CDR1 LGHNA and CDR2 YSLEER. The V gene lost 3 bases and the J gene lost 3 bases, with 12 bases spanning the gap. The CDR3 spans 14 residues.

The CDR3 reads CASSLRWEGTKETQYF. The CDR3 DNA sequence: TGTGCCAGCAGTTTAAGATGGGAGGGTACTAAGGAGACCCAGTACTTC. The chain joins TRBV28 to TRBJ2-5, with TRBD2 matching 7 bases. CDR1 and CDR2 (germline): MDHEN, SYDVKM. This CDR3 has 16 residues. V shed 2 bases, J shed 5 bases, and the junction held 11 bases outside the gene matches.

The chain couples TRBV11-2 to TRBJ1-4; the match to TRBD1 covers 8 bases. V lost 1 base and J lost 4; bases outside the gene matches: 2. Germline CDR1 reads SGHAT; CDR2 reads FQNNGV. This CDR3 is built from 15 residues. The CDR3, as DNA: TGTGCCAGCAGCTTAGCCGACAGGGGTAATGAAAAACTGTTTTTT. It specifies CASSLADRGNEKLFF.

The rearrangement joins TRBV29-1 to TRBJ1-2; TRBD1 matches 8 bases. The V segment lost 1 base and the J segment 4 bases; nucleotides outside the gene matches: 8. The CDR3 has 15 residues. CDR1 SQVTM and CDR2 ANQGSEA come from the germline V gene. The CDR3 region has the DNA TGCAGCGTTGAAGGCGGGCCAGGGGGCCTCTATGGCTACACCTTC. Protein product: CSVEGGPGGLYGYTF.

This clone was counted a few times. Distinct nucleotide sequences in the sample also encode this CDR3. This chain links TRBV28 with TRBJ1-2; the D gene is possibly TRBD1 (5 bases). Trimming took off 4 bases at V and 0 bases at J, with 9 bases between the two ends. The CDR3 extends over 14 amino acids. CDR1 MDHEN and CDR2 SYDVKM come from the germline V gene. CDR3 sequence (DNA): TGTGCCAGCAGTTCCCAGGGCCCTAACTATGGCTACACCTTC. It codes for CASSSQGPNYGYTF.

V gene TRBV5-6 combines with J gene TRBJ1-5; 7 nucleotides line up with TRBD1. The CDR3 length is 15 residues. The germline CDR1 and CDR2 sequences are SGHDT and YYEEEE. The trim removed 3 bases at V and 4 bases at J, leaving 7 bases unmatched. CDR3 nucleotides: TGTGCCAGCAGCTGGGGGACAGAGATTAATCAGCCCCAGCATTTT. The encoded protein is CASSWGTEINQPQHF.

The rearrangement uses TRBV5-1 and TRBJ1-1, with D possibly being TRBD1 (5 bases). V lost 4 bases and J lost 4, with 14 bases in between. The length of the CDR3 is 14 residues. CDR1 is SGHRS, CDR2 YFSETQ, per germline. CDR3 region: CASSSTGRGTEAFF. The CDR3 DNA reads TGCGCCAGCAGCAGTACAGGTAGGGGCACTGAAGCTTTCTTT.

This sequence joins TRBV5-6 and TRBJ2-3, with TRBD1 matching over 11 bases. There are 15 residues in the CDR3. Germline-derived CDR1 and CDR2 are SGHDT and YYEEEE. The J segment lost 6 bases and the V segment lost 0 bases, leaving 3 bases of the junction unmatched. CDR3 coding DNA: TGTGCCAGCAGCTTGGGGACAGGGGGCCAGGATACGCAGTATTTT. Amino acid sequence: CASSLGTGGQDTQYF.

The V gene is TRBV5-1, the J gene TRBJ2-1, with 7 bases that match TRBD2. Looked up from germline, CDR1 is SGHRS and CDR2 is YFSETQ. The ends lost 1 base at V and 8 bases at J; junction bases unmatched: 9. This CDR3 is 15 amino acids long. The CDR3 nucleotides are TGCGCCAGCAGCTTGCGGACGGGAGGAGACCATGAGCAGTTCTTC. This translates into CASSLRTGGDHEQFF.

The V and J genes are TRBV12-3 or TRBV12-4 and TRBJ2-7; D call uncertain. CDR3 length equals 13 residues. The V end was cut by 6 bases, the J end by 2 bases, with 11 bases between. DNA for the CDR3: TGTGCCAGCAGACCCCCAGGAACCTACGAGCAGTACTTC. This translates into CASRPPGTYEQYF.